The present TCR beta chain was sequenced within a study of shared clonotypes between healthy human individuals. This clone was detected only a few times. The target antigen is unknown. It was across several immunoSEQ plates that each subset's genomic DNA was evenly split. Measured with immunoSEQ multiplex PCR; TCRdb has only the in-frame clones, and not every one. The sample carries about 750,000 clones, around 92% recorded once. General study results and limits: Across subsets, estimated richness was generally greater for naive than for memory populations. Sorted-subset sequencing, rarefaction showed, was incomplete despite large depth. What limited the represented genetic and exposure-history diversity was the small number of donors.

The CDR3 is made up of 13 amino acids. V lost 6 bases and J 2 bases, leaving 11 bases between the germline ends. The germline CDR1 and CDR2 sequences are MNHEY and SMNVEV (reference sequence). Cells designated naive CD8 were CD45RO-negative and were positively selected for CCR7, with terminally differentiated effector memory CD45RA+ cells excluded. V is TRBV27 and J is TRBJ2-7; D not resolved. This clonotype was obtained from a man aged 25 to 45 in good health. The sample consisted of naive CD8+ T cells sorted from blood. The CDR3 spells CASRTIGTYEQYF. CDR3 in DNA: TGTGCCAGCAGAACCATTGGGACCTACGAGCAGTACTTC.